Shown below are 31 T cell receptor beta chains from a single sample sequenced in a study of OX40 agonist ivuxolimab in advanced cancers. The library was made by the immunoSEQ multiplex PCR assay. The immuneACCESS repertoire file appears here via TCRdb, limited to in-frame rearrangements. These files lack a portion of the clones; in checked studies, under half of the deficit traces to unresolved V genes, and the cause of the others is not known. The sample table records 37,000 or so clones; around 82% of these occur just once. Less than 2% of the sample comes from the top ten. The source was CD4+ or CD8+ T cells sorted from blood, collected in a trial of the OX40 agonist ivuxolimab. Receptors originate from an adult with an advanced solid tumor such as melanoma, head and neck, liver or kidney cancer.

The chain employs TRBV9 and TRBJ2-3; D not certain. The CDR3 loop spans 11 amino acids. CDR1 is SGDLS and CDR2 is YYNGEE in the germline V gene. With 5 bases removed from V and 2 bases from J, the gap between germline ends came to 3 bases. CDR3 in amino acids: CASSLTDTQYF. The CDR3 coding sequence is TGTGCCAGCAGTCTCACAGATACGCAGTATTTT.

The chain is built from TRBV19 and TRBJ1-1; TRBD1 aligns across 10 bases. The J segment lost 5 bases and the V segment lost 4 bases, leaving 7 bases of the junction unmatched. CDR3 length: 15 residues. Germline V gene sequence: CDR1 LNHDA, CDR2 SQIVND (reference sequence). The CDR3, as DNA: TGTGCCAGTAGTAGTTTATCGGGACAGGGGACTGAAGCTTTCTTT. This sequence encodes CASSSLSGQGTEAFF. The variable domain in full, completed from reference TRBV19 and TRBJ1-1, reads DGGITQSPKYLFRKEGQNVTLSCEQNLNHDAMYWYRQDPGQGLRLIYYSQIVNDFQKGDIAEGYSVSREKKESFPLTVTSAQKNPTAFYLCASSSLSGQGTEAFFGQGTRLTVV.

The chain combines TRBV19 with TRBJ1-2; TRBD1 might be the D (5 bases). CDR3 length: 15 residues. CDR1 and CDR2 (germline): LNHDA, SQIVND (reference sequence). Trimming removed 4 bases from V and 4 bases from J, with 16 bases in between. CDR3 nucleotides: TGTGCCAGTAGTAGTGGAGGGTGGGGCACCTATGGCTACACCTTC. Translated, it gives CASSSGGWGTYGYTF. Combining the CDR3 with reference TRBV19 and TRBJ1-2 gives the whole variable domain DGGITQSPKYLFRKEGQNVTLSCEQNLNHDAMYWYRQDPGQGLRLIYYSQIVNDFQKGDIAEGYSVSREKKESFPLTVTSAQKNPTAFYLCASSSGGWGTYGYTFGSGTRLTVV.

The chain links TRBV10-3 to TRBJ2-7; D gene uncertain. Germline V CDR1 and CDR2: ENHRY, SYGVKD. The V end lost 5 bases, the J end lost 1 base, and 6 bases lay between the germline ends. CDR3 length: 12 residues. The CDR3 DNA reads TGTGCCATCAGTCCGTCTTCCTACGAGCAGTACTTC. It specifies CAISPSSYEQYF.

This clone was observed a few times. CDR3 coding DNA: TGTGCCAGCAGTGCCCAGGCAAATATTGCCCCCCTCCACTTT. This encodes CASSAQANIAPLHF. The V and J genes are TRBV2 and TRBJ1-6; D remains ambiguous. With 4 bases removed from V and 13 bases from J, the gap between germline ends came to 17 bases. The CDR3 sequence is 14 residues long. The germline CDR1 and CDR2 sequences are SNHLY and FYNNEI.

The genes are TRBV4-3 and TRBJ2-3; maybe TRBD1 (6 bases). This CDR3 has 16 residues. CDR1 LGHNA and CDR2 YSLEER come from the germline V gene. Trimming took 2 bases from V and 1 from J, leaving 13 bases between them. CDR3 nucleotide sequence: TGCGCCAGCAGCCAAAAACAGGGTGAAGGCACAGATACGCAGTATTTT. It translates to CASSQKQGEGTDTQYF.

V and J are TRBV7-9 and TRBJ1-5; 7 positions agree with TRBD1. Germline lookup yields CDR1 SEHNR and CDR2 FQNEAQ (reference sequence). The length of the CDR3 is 15 residues. The V gene end was trimmed by 3 bases and the J gene end by 0 bases; junction bases not matched to a gene: 2. In DNA form, the CDR3 reads TGTGCCAGCAGCTTGGGACAGTTTAGCAATCAGCCCCAGCATTTT. Its protein product is CASSLGQFSNQPQHF.

This clone was found once. J is TRBJ2-7 and V is TRBV19; TRBD1 is a possible D gene (7 bases). V lost 5 bases and J lost 3, with 14 bases in between. Per the germline V gene, CDR1 is LNHDA and CDR2 is SQIVND (reference sequence). CDR3 length: 14 amino acids. CDR3 sequence (DNA): TGTGCCAGTAGTCGGCAGGGGGGAGTCTACGAGCAGTACTTC. Its translation is CASSRQGGVYEQYF.

Only a few counts were recorded for this clone. V gene TRBV18 combines with J gene TRBJ1-4, with D unresolved. CDR3 length: 16 residues. CDR1 is KGHSH and CDR2 is LQKENI in the germline V gene. Trimming removed 3 bases from V and 4 bases from J, with 15 bases in between. CDR3 in amino acids: CASSPTTGRLNEKLFF. In DNA, the CDR3 is TGTGCCAGCTCACCGACGACTGGACGGCTTAATGAAAAACTGTTTTTT.

The chain links TRBV19 to TRBJ1-1; D is unresolved. The CDR3 is made up of 13 amino acids. The germline V gene has CDR1 LNHDA and CDR2 SQIVND (reference sequence). With 4 bases removed from V and 8 bases from J, the gap between germline ends came to 14 bases. CDR3 region: CASSTNQGWEAFF. In nucleotides, the CDR3 is TGTGCCAGTAGTACCAATCAAGGGTGGGAAGCTTTCTTT.

The chain links TRBV7-9 to TRBJ2-5; D not resolved. V lost 1 base and J lost 4, with 10 bases in between. CDR1 is SEHNR, CDR2 FQNEAQ, per germline (reference sequence). The length of the CDR3 is 14 residues. CDR3 bases: TGTGCCAGCAGCTTAGGGGCGCATCGAGAGACCCAGTACTTC. As protein: CASSLGAHRETQYF. The variable domain in full, with the rest retrieved from reference TRBV7-9 and TRBJ2-5, is DTGVSQNPRHKITKRGQNVTFRCDPISEHNRLYWYRQTLGQGPEFLTYFQNEAQLEKSRLLSDRFSAERPKGSFSTLEIQRTEQGDSAMYLCASSLGAHRETQYFGPGTRLLVL.

V is TRBV10-3 and J is TRBJ2-1, with a tentative D call TRBD1 (5 bases). The germline V gene encodes CDR1 ENHRY and CDR2 SYGVKD. This CDR3 contains 13 residues. V lost 2 bases, J lost 6 bases, and 8 bases lay in between. CDR3 nucleotide sequence: TGTGCCATCAGTGAGCGGCAGGGCAATGAGCAGTTCTTC. As protein: CAISERQGNEQFF.

The V and J genes are TRBV2 and TRBJ2-2, with a tentative D call TRBD1 (5 bases). The CDR3 is 17 residues long. V was trimmed by 0 bases and J by 1 base, leaving 12 bases between them. CDR1 is SNHLY and CDR2 is FYNNEI in the germline V gene. CDR3 DNA sequence: TGTGCCAGCAGTGAAGCAGGCGGACATGGGAACACCGGGGAGCTGTTTTTT. Residues: CASSEAGGHGNTGELFF.

In nucleotides, the CDR3 is TGTGCCAGCTCGGCGGGACAGAACAATGAGCAGTTCTTC. Translated, it gives CASSAGQNNEQFF. This chain links TRBV18 with TRBJ2-1; possible D gene TRBD1, 7 bases. Germline V lookup: CDR1 KGHSH, CDR2 LQKENI. CDR3 length: 13 amino acids. V was trimmed by 6 bases and J by 5 bases, leaving 11 bases between them.

The V and J genes are TRBV5-5 and TRBJ2-7; 8 bases are a match to TRBD2. Germline-derived CDR1 and CDR2 are SGHKS and YYEKEE (reference sequence). The CDR3 covers 15 residues. Trimming took 6 bases from V and 7 from J; bases not matched to a gene: 15. The CDR3 DNA is TGTGCCAGCACCTATTGGGCCGGGACTAGTGGAGAGCAGTACTTC. Protein sequence: CASTYWAGTSGEQYF.

The chain uses TRBV7-2 and TRBJ2-1; D is ambiguous. Trimming took off 2 bases at V and 4 bases at J, with 15 bases between the two ends. CDR1 and CDR2 from the germline V gene are SGHTA and FQGNSA. There are 16 residues in the CDR3. The CDR3 DNA reads as TGTGCCAGCAGCTTACAGTTTGATGGGCGATACAATGAGCAGTTCTTC. The encoded protein is CASSLQFDGRYNEQFF.

The chain joins TRBV11-3 to TRBJ1-4; possibly TRBD1 for D (5 bases). Germline V CDR1 and CDR2: SGHNT, YENEEA. Trimming removed 7 bases at V and 6 bases at J, with 12 bases between. This CDR3 contains 13 residues. The CDR3 region has the DNA TGTGCCAGCAACCAGACAGCGGATGAAAAACTGTTTTTT. Protein product: CASNQTADEKLFF.

The chain recombines TRBV6-6 with TRBJ2-5, with D possibly matching TRBD2 (5 bases). Germline-derived CDR1 and CDR2 are MNHNY and SVGAGI (reference sequence). Trimming stripped 8 bases from V and 2 bases from J, with 18 bases between. The CDR3 has 15 amino acids. CDR3 region: CASSLDAGPQETQYF. The CDR3 nucleotides read TGTGCCAGCTCCCTGGACGCGGGTCCACAAGAGACCCAGTACTTC.

V and J are TRBV29-1 and TRBJ2-7; no definite D call. The CDR3 loop spans 12 amino acids. CDR1 is SQVTM and CDR2 is ANQGSEA in the germline V gene. V was clipped by 6 bases and J by 7 bases, with 16 bases between them. This chain's CDR3 is CSVETHSREQYF. The CDR3 coding sequence is TGCAGCGTCGAGACTCACTCAAGAGAGCAGTACTTC.

This rearrangement joins TRBV7-2 to TRBJ1-2, with D tentatively TRBD1 (5 bases). Germline-derived CDR1 and CDR2 are SGHTA and FQGNSA. The CDR3 loop spans 15 amino acids. Trimming stripped 5 bases from V and 3 bases from J, with 16 bases between. The CDR3 reads CASSGRDPRHYGYTF. The DNA for the CDR3 is TGTGCCAGCAGCGGCAGGGACCCACGTCACTATGGCTACACCTTC.

CDR3 protein: CASSLDDFTDTQYF. DNA of the CDR3: TGCGCCAGCAGCTTAGACGACTTCACAGATACGCAGTATTTT. The chain has TRBV5-1 and TRBJ2-3; no definite D call. Germline-derived CDR1 and CDR2 are SGHRS and YFSETQ. The V end was cut by 2 bases, the J end by 2 bases, with 9 bases between. The CDR3 is 14 residues long.

The CDR3 loop reads CASSVGVGGLETQYF. CDR3 nucleotide sequence: TGTGCCAGCAGCGTAGGTGTGGGGGGGCTAGAGACCCAGTACTTC. The chain is built from TRBV9 and TRBJ2-5, with a possible D match to TRBD2 (7 bases). V gave up 0 bases and J gave up 4 bases, with 13 bases separating them. Germline values: CDR1 SGDLS, CDR2 YYNGEE. The CDR3 spans 15 residues. The variable domain in full, completed from reference TRBV9 and TRBJ2-5, reads DSGVTQTPKHLITATGQRVTLRCSPRSGDLSVYWYQQSLDQGLQFLIQYYNGEERAKGNILERFSAQQFPDLHSELNLSSLELGDSALYFCASSVGVGGLETQYFGPGTRLLVL.

The chain combines TRBV27 with TRBJ2-1; D gene unclear. The V end was cut by 8 bases, the J end by 8 bases, with 13 bases between. This CDR3 spans 12 amino acids. Germline V gene sequence: CDR1 MNHEY, CDR2 SMNVEV (reference sequence). The CDR3 DNA reads as TGTGCCAGCTCCCGCGCGGACCATGAGCAGTTCTTC. Translating it yields CASSRADHEQFF.

V usage is TRBV19 and J usage is TRBJ1-5; 8 nucleotides align to TRBD1. The germline V gene encodes CDR1 LNHDA and CDR2 SQIVND (reference sequence). V trimming: 3 bases; J trimming: 7 bases; junction bases outside the gene matches: 5. CDR3 length equals 14 residues. The CDR3 DNA reads as TGTGCCAGTAGTATTACAGGGGGGCGCCAGCCCCAGCATTTT. Amino acid sequence: CASSITGGRQPQHF.

V is TRBV30 and J is TRBJ1-2, with D unclear. Trimming cost V 5 bases and J 8 bases, with 12 bases left between them. There are 11 residues in the CDR3. Germline V gene data show CDR1 as GTSNPN and CDR2 as SVGIG (reference sequence). This chain's CDR3 is CAWGKVGGYTF. For the CDR3, the DNA is TGTGCCTGGGGCAAGGTGGGCGGCTACACCTTC.

About this clone itself: A read error may produce the germline difference seen at one junction end. The rearrangement uses TRBV19 and TRBJ1-2, with a possible D match to TRBD1 (6 bases). The CDR3 length is 11 residues. Germline V gene lookup returns CDR1 LNHDA and CDR2 SQIVND (reference sequence). CDR3 sequence reads: CASSIGGGQSF. The CDR3, as DNA: TGTGCCAGTAGTATAGGAGGTGGACAGTCCTTC. The full variable domain, in which reference TRBV19 and TRBJ1-2 provide the parts outside the CDR3, is DGGITQSPKYLFRKEGQNVTLSCEQNLNHDAMYWYRQDPGQGLRLIYYSQIVNDFQKGDIAEGYSVSREKKESFPLTVTSAQKNPTAFYLCASSIGGGQSFGSGTRLTVV.

This clone was seen a single time. This chain joins TRBV18 and TRBJ2-5; TRBD1 aligns across 8 bases. J lost 4 bases, V lost 4 bases, and 8 bases had no gene match. Per germline, CDR1 KGHSH and CDR2 LQKENI. The CDR3 covers 15 residues. This CDR3 reads CASSLRQGSRETQYF. The CDR3 nucleotides are TGTGCCAGCTCACTCCGACAGGGGTCAAGAGAGACCCAGTACTTC.

The V call is TRBV5-6, the J call TRBJ1-4; 12 positions match TRBD1. The V gene end was trimmed by 3 bases and the J gene end by 4 bases; junction bases not matched to a gene: 7. This CDR3 contains 17 residues. The germline V gene has CDR1 SGHDT and CDR2 YYEEEE. The CDR3 sequence: CASSSTGQGALNEKLFF. The CDR3 coding sequence is TGTGCCAGCAGCTCAACGGGACAGGGGGCTCTTAATGAAAAACTGTTTTTT.

The rearrangement uses TRBV10-3 and TRBJ1-4; D remains unclear. CDR1 is ENHRY and CDR2 is SYGVKD in the germline V gene. Trimming took 4 bases from V and 8 from J, leaving 17 bases between them. CDR3 length: 15 residues. The CDR3 DNA reads as TGTGCCATCAGTGGATCTCAGGATAATGAAGAAAAACTGTTTTTT. This translates into CAISGSQDNEEKLFF.

The chain recombines TRBV10-3 with TRBJ2-3; TRBD1 matches 9 bases. CDR1 ENHRY and CDR2 SYGVKD come from the germline V gene. The CDR3 covers 15 residues. Trimming removed 6 bases from V and 1 base from J; junction bases left unmatched: 5. The CDR3 nucleotides read TGTGCCATCAGCCCCCGGGACAGGGGCACAGATACGCAGTATTTT. Translating it yields CAISPRDRGTDTQYF.

The chain joins TRBV11-2 to TRBJ2-5; 9 positions match TRBD2. Germline loops: CDR1 SGHAT, CDR2 FQNNGV. The CDR3 spans 16 residues. With 5 bases clipped from V and 4 bases from J, the junction kept 11 bases outside the gene matches. As DNA, the CDR3 is TGTGCCAGCAGCCCACCGCTAGCGGGGTCGGGAGAGACCCAGTACTTC. Translating it yields CASSPPLAGSGETQYF. Using reference TRBV11-2 and TRBJ2-5 for the parts outside the CDR3, the full variable domain is EAGVAQSPRYKIIEKRQSVAFWCNPISGHATLYWYQQILGQGPKLLIQFQNNGVVDDSQLPKDRFSAERLKGVDSTLKIQPAKLEDSAVYLCASSPPLAGSGETQYFGPGTRLLVL.